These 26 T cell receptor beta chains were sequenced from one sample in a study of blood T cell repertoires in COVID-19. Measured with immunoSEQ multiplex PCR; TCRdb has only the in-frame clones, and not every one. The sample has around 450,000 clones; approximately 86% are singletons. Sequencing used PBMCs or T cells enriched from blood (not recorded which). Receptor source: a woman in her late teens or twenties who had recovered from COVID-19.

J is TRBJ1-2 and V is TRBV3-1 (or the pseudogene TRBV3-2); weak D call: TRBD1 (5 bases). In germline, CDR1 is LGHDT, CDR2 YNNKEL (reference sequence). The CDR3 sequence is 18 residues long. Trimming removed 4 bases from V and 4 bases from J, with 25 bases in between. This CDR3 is CASSPTVGEALTFYGYTF. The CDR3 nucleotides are TGTGCCAGCAGCCCGACCGTGGGGGAGGCCCTAACCTTCTATGGCTACACCTTC.

The CDR3 loop reads CASSSLKGQVTQETQYF. The CDR3 DNA reads as TGTGCCAGCAGCTCACTTAAAGGACAGGTAACCCAAGAGACCCAGTACTTC. This rearrangement joins TRBV3-1 (or the pseudogene TRBV3-2) to TRBJ2-5; TRBD1 aligns across 7 bases. The CDR3 has 17 amino acids. Germline V gene lookup returns CDR1 LGHDT and CDR2 YNNKEL (reference sequence). With 5 bases clipped from V and 1 base from J, the junction kept 13 bases outside the gene matches.

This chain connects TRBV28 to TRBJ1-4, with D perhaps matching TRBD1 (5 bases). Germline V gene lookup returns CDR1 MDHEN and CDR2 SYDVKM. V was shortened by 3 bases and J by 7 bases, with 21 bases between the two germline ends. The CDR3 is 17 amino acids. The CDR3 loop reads CASSFSSPGTGGEKLFF. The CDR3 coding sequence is TGTGCCAGCAGTTTTTCCTCACCGGGAACCGGGGGTGAAAAACTGTTTTTT.

The CDR3 sequence: CASSPGTGDNSPLHF. For the CDR3, the DNA is TGTGCCAGCAGCCCCGGGACAGGGGATAATTCACCCCTCCACTTT. This chain uses TRBV2 with TRBJ1-6, with 10 bases identical to TRBD1. Germline lookup yields CDR1 SNHLY and CDR2 FYNNEI. V trimming: 6 bases; J trimming: 5 bases; junction bases outside the gene matches: 4. This CDR3 contains 15 residues.

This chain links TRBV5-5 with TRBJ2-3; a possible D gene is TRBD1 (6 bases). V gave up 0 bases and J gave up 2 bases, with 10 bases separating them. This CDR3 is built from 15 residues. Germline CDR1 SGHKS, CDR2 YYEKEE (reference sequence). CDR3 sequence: CASSLDRAYTDTQYF. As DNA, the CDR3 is TGTGCCAGCAGCTTGGACAGGGCATACACAGATACGCAGTATTTT.

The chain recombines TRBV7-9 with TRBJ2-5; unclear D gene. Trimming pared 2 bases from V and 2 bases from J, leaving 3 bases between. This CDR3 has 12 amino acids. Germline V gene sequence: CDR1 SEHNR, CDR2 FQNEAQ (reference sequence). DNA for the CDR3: TGTGCCAGCAGCTTACTGCAAGAGACCCAGTACTTC. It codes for CASSLLQETQYF.

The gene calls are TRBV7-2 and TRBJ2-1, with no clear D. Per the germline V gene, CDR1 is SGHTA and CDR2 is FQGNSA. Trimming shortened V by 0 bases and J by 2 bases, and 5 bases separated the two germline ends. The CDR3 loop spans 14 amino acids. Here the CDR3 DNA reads TGTGCCAGCAGCTTAGCCCCCGCCTACAATGAGCAGTTCTTC. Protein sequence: CASSLAPAYNEQFF.

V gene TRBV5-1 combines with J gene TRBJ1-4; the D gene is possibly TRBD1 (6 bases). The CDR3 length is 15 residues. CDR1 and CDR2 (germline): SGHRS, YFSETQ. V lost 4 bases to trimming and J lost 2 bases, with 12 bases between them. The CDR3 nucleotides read TGCGCCAGCAGCCCGACAGGCCCCACTAATGAAAAACTGTTTTTT. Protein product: CASSPTGPTNEKLFF.

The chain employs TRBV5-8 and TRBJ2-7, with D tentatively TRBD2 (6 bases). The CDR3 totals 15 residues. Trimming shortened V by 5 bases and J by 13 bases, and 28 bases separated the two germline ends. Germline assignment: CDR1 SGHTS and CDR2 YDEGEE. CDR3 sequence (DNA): TGTGCCAGCAGTCTGGGTAGCGGACCCTATACGTCGCTCTACTTC. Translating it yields CASSLGSGPYTSLYF.

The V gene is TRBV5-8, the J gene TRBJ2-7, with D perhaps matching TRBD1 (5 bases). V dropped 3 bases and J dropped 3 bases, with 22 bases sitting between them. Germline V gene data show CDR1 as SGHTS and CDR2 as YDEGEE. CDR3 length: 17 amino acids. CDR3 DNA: TGTGCCAGCAGCTCCGCCCTTTTTACCGACAGTCTCTACGAGCAGTACTTC. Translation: CASSSALFTDSLYEQYF.

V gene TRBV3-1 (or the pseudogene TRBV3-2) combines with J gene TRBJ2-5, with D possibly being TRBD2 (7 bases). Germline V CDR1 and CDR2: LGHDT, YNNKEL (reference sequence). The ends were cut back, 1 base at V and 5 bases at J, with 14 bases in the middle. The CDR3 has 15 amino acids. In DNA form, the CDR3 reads TGTGCCAGCAGCCAAGGAGGGGGGGCCAGTGAGACCCAGTACTTC. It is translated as CASSQGGGASETQYF.

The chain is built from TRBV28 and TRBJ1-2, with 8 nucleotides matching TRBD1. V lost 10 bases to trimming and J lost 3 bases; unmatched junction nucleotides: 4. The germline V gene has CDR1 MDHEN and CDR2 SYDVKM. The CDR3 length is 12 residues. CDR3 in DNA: TGTGCCAACCAGGACAGGGACTATGGCTACACCTTC. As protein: CANQDRDYGYTF.

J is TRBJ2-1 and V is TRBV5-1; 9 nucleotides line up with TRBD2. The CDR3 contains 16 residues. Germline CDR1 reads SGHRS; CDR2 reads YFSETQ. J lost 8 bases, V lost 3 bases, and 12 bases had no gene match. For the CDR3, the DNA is TGCGCCAGCAGCTCCCTAGGTTGGGCGGGGGGGCATGAGCAGTTCTTC. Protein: CASSSLGWAGGHEQFF.

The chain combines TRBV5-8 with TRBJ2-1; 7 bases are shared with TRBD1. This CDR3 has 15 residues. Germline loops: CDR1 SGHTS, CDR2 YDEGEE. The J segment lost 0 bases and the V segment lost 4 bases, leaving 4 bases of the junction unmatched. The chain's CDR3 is CASSQGDSSYNEQFF. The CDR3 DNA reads TGTGCCAGCAGCCAGGGGGACAGCTCCTACAATGAGCAGTTCTTC.

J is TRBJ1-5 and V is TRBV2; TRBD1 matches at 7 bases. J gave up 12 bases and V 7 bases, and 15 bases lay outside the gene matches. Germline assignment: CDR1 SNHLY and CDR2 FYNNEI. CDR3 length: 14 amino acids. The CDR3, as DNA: TGTGCCAGCATGGGTACAGGGGCCACTGGTCTCCAGCATTTT. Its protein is CASMGTGATGLQHF.

CDR3 region: CASRDSPGQGMEFF. CDR3 coding DNA: TGTGCCAGCAGGGATTCACCGGGACAGGGGATGGAGTTCTTC. This chain links TRBV6-5 with TRBJ2-1; 10 bases are shared with TRBD1. This CDR3 is 14 amino acids long. From germline, CDR1 is MNHEY and CDR2 SVGAGI. Losses at the gene ends were 6 bases for V and 14 bases for J; bases not matched to a gene: 13.

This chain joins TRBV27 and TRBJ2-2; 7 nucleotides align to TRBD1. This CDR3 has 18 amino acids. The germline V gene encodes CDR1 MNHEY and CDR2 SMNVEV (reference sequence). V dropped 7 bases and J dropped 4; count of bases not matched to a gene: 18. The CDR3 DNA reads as TGTGCCAGCACGGTCAGGGATCCCGGGACAGCACTCACCGGGGAGCTGTTTTTT. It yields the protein CASTVRDPGTALTGELFF.

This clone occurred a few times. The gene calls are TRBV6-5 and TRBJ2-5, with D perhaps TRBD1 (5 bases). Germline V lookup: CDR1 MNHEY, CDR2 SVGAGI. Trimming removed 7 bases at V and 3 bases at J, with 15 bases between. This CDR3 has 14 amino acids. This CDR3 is CASTLRVPKETQYF. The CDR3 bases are TGTGCCAGCACCCTCAGGGTGCCAAAAGAGACCCAGTACTTC.

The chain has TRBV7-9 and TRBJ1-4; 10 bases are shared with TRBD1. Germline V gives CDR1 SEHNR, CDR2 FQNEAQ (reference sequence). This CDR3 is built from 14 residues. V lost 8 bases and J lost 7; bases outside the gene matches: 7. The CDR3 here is CASADRGQGEKLFF. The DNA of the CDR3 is TGTGCCAGCGCCGACAGGGGGCAGGGTGAAAAACTGTTTTTT.

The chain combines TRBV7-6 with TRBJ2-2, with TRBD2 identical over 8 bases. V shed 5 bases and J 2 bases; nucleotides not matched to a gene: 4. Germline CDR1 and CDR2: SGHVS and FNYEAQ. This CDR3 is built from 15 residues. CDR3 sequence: CASSVSGANTGELFF. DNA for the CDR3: TGTGCCAGCAGCGTTAGCGGGGCCAACACCGGGGAGCTGTTTTTT. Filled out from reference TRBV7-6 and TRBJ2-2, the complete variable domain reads GAGVSQSPRYKVTKRGQDVALRCDPISGHVSLYWYRQALGQGPEFLTYFNYEAQQDKSGLPNDRFSAERPEGSISTLTIQRTEQRDSAMYRCASSVSGANTGELFFGEGSRLTVL.

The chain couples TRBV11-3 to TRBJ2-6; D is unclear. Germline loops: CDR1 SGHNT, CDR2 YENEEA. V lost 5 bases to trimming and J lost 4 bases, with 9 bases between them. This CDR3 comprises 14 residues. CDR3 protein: CASSATSGANVLTF. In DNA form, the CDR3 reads TGTGCCAGCAGCGCGACATCAGGGGCCAACGTCCTGACTTTC.

The CDR3 protein is CASSLGVSNYGYTF. The CDR3 coding sequence is TGTGCCAGCAGCTTGGGAGTATCGAACTATGGCTACACCTTC. This chain connects TRBV5-4 to TRBJ1-2; D unclear. Trimming stripped 0 bases from V and 2 bases from J, with 8 bases between. The CDR3 covers 14 residues. In germline, CDR1 is SGHNT, CDR2 YYREEE (reference sequence).

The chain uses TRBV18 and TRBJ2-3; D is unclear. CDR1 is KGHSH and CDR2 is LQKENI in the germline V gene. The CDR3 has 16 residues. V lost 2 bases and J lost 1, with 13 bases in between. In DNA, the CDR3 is TGTGCCAGCTCACCAGTGATGTCCCAGGGCACAGATACGCAGTATTTT. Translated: CASSPVMSQGTDTQYF.

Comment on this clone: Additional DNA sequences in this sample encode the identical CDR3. The CDR3 region is CASSLTVYTEAFF. CDR3 DNA: TGTGCCAGCAGTTTGACAGTTTACACTGAAGCTTTCTTT. The V call is TRBV27, the J call TRBJ1-1; D is perhaps TRBD1 (5 bases). Germline V CDR1 and CDR2: MNHEY, SMNVEV (reference sequence). Trimming took 3 bases from V and 3 from J, leaving 8 bases between them. The CDR3 length is 13 residues.

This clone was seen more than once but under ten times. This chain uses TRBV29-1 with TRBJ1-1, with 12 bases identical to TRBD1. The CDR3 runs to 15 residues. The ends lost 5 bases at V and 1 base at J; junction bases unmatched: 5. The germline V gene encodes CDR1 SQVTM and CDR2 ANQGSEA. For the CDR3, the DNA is TGCAGCGTTAGGGGACAGGGGGCGCAGAACACTGAAGCTTTCTTT. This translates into CSVRGQGAQNTEAFF.

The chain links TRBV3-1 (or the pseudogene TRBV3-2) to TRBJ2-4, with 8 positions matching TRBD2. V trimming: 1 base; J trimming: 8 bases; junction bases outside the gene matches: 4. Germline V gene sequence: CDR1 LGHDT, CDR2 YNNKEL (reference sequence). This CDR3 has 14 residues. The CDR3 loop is CASSQGSSGDIQYF. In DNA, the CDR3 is TGTGCCAGCAGCCAAGGGAGTAGCGGGGACATTCAGTACTTC.